The 16 T cell receptor beta chains presented below share a single source sample, sequenced in a study of response to subunit inactivated influenza vaccine. TCRdb reprocessed the RT-PCR reads via MiXCR and lists one record per CDR3 protein. Here the sample spans roughly 670,000 distinct CDR3 sequences, about 15% being singletons. The sample consisted of PBMCs from blood, taken around 14 days before vaccination. The source is a man in his forties or fifties who received an inactivated influenza vaccine.

The V gene is TRBV19, the J gene TRBJ2-1; D might be TRBD1 (5 bases). From germline, CDR1 is LNHDA and CDR2 SQIVND (reference sequence). V gave up 6 bases and J gave up 8 bases, with 20 bases separating them. This CDR3 is 15 amino acids long. The DNA of the CDR3 is TGTGCCAGTAGGTTAAGAGACAGTATTCTCGATGAGCAGTTCTTC. Protein sequence: CASRLRDSILDEQFF. The full variable domain, rest sourced from reference TRBV19 and TRBJ2-1, is DGGITQSPKYLFRKEGQNVTLSCEQNLNHDAMYWYRQDPGQGLRLIYYSQIVNDFQKGDIAEGYSVSREKKESFPLTVTSAQKNPTAFYLCASRLRDSILDEQFFGPGTRLTVL.

The rearrangement joins TRBV10-1 to TRBJ2-2; D unclear. Germline assignment: CDR1 WNHNN and CDR2 SYGVQD (reference sequence). V lost 0 bases and J lost 2, with 10 bases in between. CDR3 length: 16 amino acids. The CDR3 coding sequence is TGCGCCAGCAGTGAGTCGTCGGAGTTTAACACCGGGGAGCTGTTTTTT. Its protein product is CASSESSEFNTGELFF.

The V gene is TRBV9, the J gene TRBJ2-5; D is uncertain. Per the germline V gene, CDR1 is SGDLS and CDR2 is YYNGEE. Trimming left V 0 bases short and J 5 bases short, with 20 bases between. This CDR3 is 17 amino acids long. The CDR3 sequence: CASSVARLETPPETQYF. CDR3 in DNA: TGTGCCAGCAGCGTAGCTCGTCTGGAGACCCCTCCTGAGACCCAGTACTTC. The full variable domain, rest sourced from reference TRBV9 and TRBJ2-5, is DSGVTQTPKHLITATGQRVTLRCSPRSGDLSVYWYQQSLDQGLQFLIQYYNGEERAKGNILERFSAQQFPDLHSELNLSSLELGDSALYFCASSVARLETPPETQYFGPGTRLLVL.

This clonotype has at least ten counts. The chain joins TRBV5-5 to TRBJ1-1; the D gene is possibly TRBD1 (6 bases). The V gene's germline CDR1 is SGHKS and CDR2 YYEKEE (reference sequence). CDR3 size: 16 residues. V lost 4 bases and J lost 0, with 16 bases in between. The CDR3 DNA is TGTGCCAGCAGCAAAAACAGGGAAACCATGAACACTGAAGCTTTCTTT. Translation gives CASSKNRETMNTEAFF. The complete variable domain, with remaining parts taken from reference TRBV5-5 and TRBJ1-1, reads DAGVTQSPTHLIKTRGQQVTLRCSPISGHKSVSWYQQVLGQGPQFIFQYYEKEERGRGNFPDRFSARQFPNYSSELNVNALLLGDSALYLCASSKNRETMNTEAFFGQGTRLTVV.

In this sample, this clonotype turned up a few times. The chain joins TRBV7-2 to TRBJ2-5, with a possible D match to TRBD1 (6 bases). The CDR3 extends over 13 amino acids. The V and J ends lost 5 bases and 5 bases respectively, with 12 bases between them. The germline CDR1 and CDR2 sequences are SGHTA and FQGNSA. The CDR3 DNA follows: TGTGCCAGCAGCGGATCAGGGGTTGAGACCCAGTACTTC. Its translation is CASSGSGVETQYF.

This clonotype was detected a few times. The chain carries TRBV11-2 and TRBJ2-7; TRBD1 or TRBD2 may be the D gene (5 bases each). Looked up from germline, CDR1 is SGHAT and CDR2 is FQNNGV. Trimming shortened V by 5 bases and J by 0 bases, and 14 bases separated the two germline ends. This CDR3 is built from 15 residues. This CDR3 is CASSGWDGTSYEQYF. The DNA of the CDR3 is TGTGCCAGCAGCGGCTGGGACGGCACCTCCTACGAGCAGTACTTC.

This chain connects TRBV3-1 to TRBJ2-3; 7 bases fit TRBD1. Germline V gives CDR1 LGHDT, CDR2 YNNKEL (reference sequence). Trimming cost V 2 bases and J 3 bases; bases outside gene matches: 8. The CDR3 covers 16 residues. This chain's CDR3 is CASSQRDRARTDTQYF. The DNA for the CDR3 is TGTGCCAGCAGCCAACGAGACAGGGCGAGGACAGATACGCAGTATTTT.

The chain employs TRBV24-1 and TRBJ2-7; D might be TRBD1 (5 bases). Germline V gene sequence: CDR1 KGHDR, CDR2 SFDVKD. This CDR3 has 13 amino acids. V gave up 3 bases and J gave up 3 bases, with 8 bases separating them. For the CDR3, the DNA is TGTGCCACCAGTGATACCCAGGGCTACGAGCAGTACTTC. Encoded protein: CATSDTQGYEQYF.

The genes are TRBV7-2 and TRBJ2-1; D may be TRBD1 or TRBD2 (5 bases each). V lost 7 bases and J 5 bases, leaving 12 bases between the germline ends. The germline CDR1 and CDR2 sequences are SGHTA and FQGNSA. The CDR3 is made up of 13 amino acids. The CDR3 DNA reads TGTGCCAGCAAATGGGGGTTAGACAATGAGCAGTTCTTC. This encodes CASKWGLDNEQFF.

This chain uses TRBV20-1 with TRBJ2-5; 8 positions agree with TRBD2. V was pared by 5 bases and J by 2 bases, with 7 bases of the junction left unmatched. This CDR3 has 14 residues. CDR1 and CDR2 (germline): DFQATT, SNEGSKA (reference sequence). CDR3 DNA: TGCAGTGCTCCCGGGGGGGGGCAACAAGAGACCCAGTACTTC. Translated, it gives CSAPGGGQQETQYF.

The chain carries TRBV10-3 and TRBJ1-2, with 7 bases lining up with TRBD1. Germline CDR1 ENHRY, CDR2 SYGVKD. J gave up 11 bases and V 5 bases, and 11 bases lay outside the gene matches. The CDR3 covers 13 residues. The CDR3 DNA reads as TGTGCCATCAGTAAATCCGACAGGGACCCGTACACCTTC. This translates into CAISKSDRDPYTF.

This clonotype has just a few counts. This rearrangement joins TRBV27 to TRBJ1-5, with D maybe TRBD1 (6 bases). V lost 1 base, J lost 0 bases, and 13 bases lay in between. Germline V gene sequence: CDR1 MNHEY, CDR2 SMNVEV (reference sequence). The CDR3 sequence is 17 residues long. The CDR3 reads CASSLYSGDGSNQPQHF. CDR3 nucleotides: TGTGCCAGCAGTTTATACTCAGGGGACGGTAGCAATCAGCCCCAGCATTTT.

The V gene is TRBV19, the J gene TRBJ1-5; 7 bases map to TRBD1. CDR1 LNHDA and CDR2 SQIVND come from the germline V gene (reference sequence). The CDR3 is 14 amino acids. The V segment lost 10 bases and the J segment 3 bases; nucleotides outside the gene matches: 9. DNA for the CDR3: TGTGCCACCTCAGACAGGGCCTTCAATCAGCCCCAGCATTTT. Its protein product is CATSDRAFNQPQHF.

The chain couples TRBV7-2 to TRBJ2-2, with D possibly matching TRBD1 (7 bases). Germline V gene sequence: CDR1 SGHTA, CDR2 FQGNSA. V dropped 0 bases and J dropped 5 bases, with 13 bases sitting between them. The length of the CDR3 is 16 residues. The CDR3 DNA sequence: TGTGCCAGCAGCTTAGCGGGGGGCAGGGGGACCGGGGAGCTGTTTTTT. Translated, it gives CASSLAGGRGTGELFF.

This clonotype was counted between two and nine times. The gene calls are TRBV3-1 and TRBJ1-4; TRBD1 matches at 9 bases. The length of the CDR3 is 15 residues. Per germline, CDR1 LGHDT and CDR2 YNNKEL (reference sequence). The trim removed 4 bases at V and 7 bases at J, leaving 7 bases unmatched. CDR3 sequence reads: CASSLGTGLFEKLFF. DNA for the CDR3: TGTGCCAGCAGCCTTGGGACAGGGCTCTTTGAAAAACTGTTTTTT.

J is TRBJ2-5 and V is TRBV20-1, with 9 bases matching TRBD1. The germline V gene has CDR1 DFQATT and CDR2 SNEGSKA (reference sequence). Trimming took 1 base from V and 5 from J; bases not matched to a gene: 5. The CDR3 covers 14 residues. CDR3 nucleotides: TGCAGTGCTAGAGGGACAGGGGCGGAGGAGACCCAGTACTTC. Translating it yields CSARGTGAEETQYF.